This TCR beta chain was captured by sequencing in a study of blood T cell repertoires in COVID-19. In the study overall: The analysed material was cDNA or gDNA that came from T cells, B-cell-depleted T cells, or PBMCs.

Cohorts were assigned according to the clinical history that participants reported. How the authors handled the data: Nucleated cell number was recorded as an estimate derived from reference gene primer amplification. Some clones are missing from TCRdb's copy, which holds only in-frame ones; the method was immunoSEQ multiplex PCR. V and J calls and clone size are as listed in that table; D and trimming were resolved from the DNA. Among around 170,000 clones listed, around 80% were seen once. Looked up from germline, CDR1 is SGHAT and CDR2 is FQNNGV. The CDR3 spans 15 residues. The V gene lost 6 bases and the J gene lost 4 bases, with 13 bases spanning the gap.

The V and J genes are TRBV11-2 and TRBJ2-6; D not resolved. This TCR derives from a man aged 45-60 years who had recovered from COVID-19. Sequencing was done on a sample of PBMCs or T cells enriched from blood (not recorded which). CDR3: CASRPAGSGANVLTF. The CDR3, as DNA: TGTGCCAGCAGACCCGCAGGATCCGGGGCCAACGTCCTGACTTTC.